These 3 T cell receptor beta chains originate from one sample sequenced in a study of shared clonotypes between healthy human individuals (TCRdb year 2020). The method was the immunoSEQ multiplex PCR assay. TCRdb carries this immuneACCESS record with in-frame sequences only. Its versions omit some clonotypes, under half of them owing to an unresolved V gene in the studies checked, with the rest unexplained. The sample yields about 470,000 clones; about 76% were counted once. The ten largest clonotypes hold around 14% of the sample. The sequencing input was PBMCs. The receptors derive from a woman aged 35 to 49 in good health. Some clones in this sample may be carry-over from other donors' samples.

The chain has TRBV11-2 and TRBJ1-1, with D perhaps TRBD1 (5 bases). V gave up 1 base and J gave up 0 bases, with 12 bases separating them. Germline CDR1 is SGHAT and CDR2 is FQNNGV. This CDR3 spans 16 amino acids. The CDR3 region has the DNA TGTGCCAGCAGCTTAGCCACAGGATTCATGAACACTGAAGCTTTCTTT. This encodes CASSLATGFMNTEAFF.

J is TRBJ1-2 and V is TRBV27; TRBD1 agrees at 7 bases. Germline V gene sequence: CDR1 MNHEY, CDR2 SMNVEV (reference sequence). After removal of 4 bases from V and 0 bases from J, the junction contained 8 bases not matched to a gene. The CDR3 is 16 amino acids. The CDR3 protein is CASSSKATGSNYGYTF. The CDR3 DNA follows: TGTGCCAGCAGTTCAAAAGCGACAGGGTCTAACTATGGCTACACCTTC.

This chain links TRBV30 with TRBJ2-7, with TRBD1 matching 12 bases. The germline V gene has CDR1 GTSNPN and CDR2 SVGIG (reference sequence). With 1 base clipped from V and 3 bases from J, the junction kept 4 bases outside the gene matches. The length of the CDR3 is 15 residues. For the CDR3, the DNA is TGTGCCTGGAGTGCCGGGACAGGGGGCGGCTACGAGCAGTACTTC. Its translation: CAWSAGTGGGYEQYF.